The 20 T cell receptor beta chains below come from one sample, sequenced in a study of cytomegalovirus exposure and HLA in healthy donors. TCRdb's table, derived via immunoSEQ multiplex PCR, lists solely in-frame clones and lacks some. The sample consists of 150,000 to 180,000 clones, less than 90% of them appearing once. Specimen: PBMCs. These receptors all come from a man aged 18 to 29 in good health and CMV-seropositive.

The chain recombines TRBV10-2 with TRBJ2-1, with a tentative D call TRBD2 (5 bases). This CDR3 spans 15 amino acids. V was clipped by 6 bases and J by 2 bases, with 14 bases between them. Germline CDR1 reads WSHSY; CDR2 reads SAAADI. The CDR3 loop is CASRELVPTYNEQFF. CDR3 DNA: TGCGCCAGCAGGGAACTAGTACCCACCTACAATGAGCAGTTCTTC.

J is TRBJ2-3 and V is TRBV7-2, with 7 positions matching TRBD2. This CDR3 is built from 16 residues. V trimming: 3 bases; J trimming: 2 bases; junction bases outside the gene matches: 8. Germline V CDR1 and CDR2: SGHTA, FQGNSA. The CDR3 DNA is TGTGCCAGCAGCTTTCTGAGCGGGAAGATCACAGATACGCAGTATTTT. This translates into CASSFLSGKITDTQYF.

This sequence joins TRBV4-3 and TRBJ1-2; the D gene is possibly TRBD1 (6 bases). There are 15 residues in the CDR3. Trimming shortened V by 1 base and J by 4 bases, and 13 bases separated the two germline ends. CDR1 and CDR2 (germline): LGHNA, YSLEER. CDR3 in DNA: TGCGCCAGCAGCCAAGCCCGGACAGCGACCTATGGCTACACCTTC. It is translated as CASSQARTATYGYTF.

The CDR3 reads CASSQDRGGGSSYNEQFF. The CDR3 coding sequence is TGCGCCAGCAGCCAAGATCGGGGCGGGGGGAGCTCCTACAATGAGCAGTTCTTC. The V and J genes are TRBV4-3 and TRBJ2-1; 8 bases match TRBD2. Germline loops: CDR1 LGHNA, CDR2 YSLEER. This CDR3 contains 18 residues. V shed 0 bases, J shed 0 bases, and the junction held 7 bases outside the gene matches.

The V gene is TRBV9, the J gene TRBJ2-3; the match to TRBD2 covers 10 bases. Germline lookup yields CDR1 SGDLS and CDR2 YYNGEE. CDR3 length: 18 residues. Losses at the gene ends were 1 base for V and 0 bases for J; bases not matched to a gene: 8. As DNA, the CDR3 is TGTGCCAGCAGCGTATCAGCGGGGGGGCTCTACAGCACAGATACGCAGTATTTT. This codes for CASSVSAGGLYSTDTQYF.

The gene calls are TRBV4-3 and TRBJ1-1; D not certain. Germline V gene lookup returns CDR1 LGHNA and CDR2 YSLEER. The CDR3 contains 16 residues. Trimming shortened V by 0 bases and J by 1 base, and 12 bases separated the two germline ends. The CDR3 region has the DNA TGCGCCAGCAGCCAAGATGGCGGTTCCGGGAACACTGAAGCTTTCTTT. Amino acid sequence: CASSQDGGSGNTEAFF.

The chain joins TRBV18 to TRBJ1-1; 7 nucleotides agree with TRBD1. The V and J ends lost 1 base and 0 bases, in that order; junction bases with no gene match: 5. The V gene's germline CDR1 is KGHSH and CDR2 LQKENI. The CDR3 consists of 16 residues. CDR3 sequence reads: CASSPLDRAMNTEAFF. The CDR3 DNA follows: TGTGCCAGCTCACCACTTGACAGGGCAATGAACACTGAAGCTTTCTTT.

The CDR3 loop reads CASASGGSSDTQYF. The CDR3 region has the DNA TGTGCCAGCGCTAGCGGGGGGAGTTCAGATACGCAGTATTTT. This chain connects TRBV2 to TRBJ2-3; 11 bases are shared with TRBD2. V shed 8 bases, J shed 4 bases, and the junction held 5 bases outside the gene matches. The germline gives CDR1 SNHLY, CDR2 FYNNEI. This CDR3 region has 14 residues.

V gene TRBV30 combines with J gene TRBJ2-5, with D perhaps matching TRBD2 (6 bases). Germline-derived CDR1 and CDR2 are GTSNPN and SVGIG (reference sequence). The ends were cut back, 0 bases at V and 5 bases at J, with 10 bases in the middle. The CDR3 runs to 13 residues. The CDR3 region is CAWSVGGRETQYF. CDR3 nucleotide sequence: TGTGCCTGGAGTGTGGGGGGTAGGGAGACCCAGTACTTC.

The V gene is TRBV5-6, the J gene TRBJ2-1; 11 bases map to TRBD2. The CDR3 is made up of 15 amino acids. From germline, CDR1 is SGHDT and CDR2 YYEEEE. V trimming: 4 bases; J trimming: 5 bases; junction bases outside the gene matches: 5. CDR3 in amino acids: CASSPWTSGHNEQFF. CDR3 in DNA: TGTGCCAGCAGCCCCTGGACTAGCGGGCACAATGAGCAGTTCTTC. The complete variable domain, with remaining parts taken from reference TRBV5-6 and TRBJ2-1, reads DAGVTQSPTHLIKTRGQQVTLRCSPKSGHDTVSWYQQALGQGPQFIFQYYEEEERQRGNFPDRFSGHQFPNYSSELNVNALLLGDSALYLCASSPWTSGHNEQFFGPGTRLTVL.

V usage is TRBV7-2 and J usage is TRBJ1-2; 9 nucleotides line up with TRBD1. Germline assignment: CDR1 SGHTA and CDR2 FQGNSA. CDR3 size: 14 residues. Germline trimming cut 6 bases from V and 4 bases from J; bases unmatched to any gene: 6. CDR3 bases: TGTGCCAGCAGGGGGGACAGGGTTGGCTATGGCTACACCTTC. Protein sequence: CASRGDRVGYGYTF. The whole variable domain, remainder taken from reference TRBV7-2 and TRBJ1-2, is GAGVSQSPSNKVTEKGKDVELRCDPISGHTALYWYRQSLGQGLEFLIYFQGNSAPDKSGLPSDRFSAERTGGSVSTLTIQRTQQEDSAVYLCASRGDRVGYGYTFGSGTRLTVV.

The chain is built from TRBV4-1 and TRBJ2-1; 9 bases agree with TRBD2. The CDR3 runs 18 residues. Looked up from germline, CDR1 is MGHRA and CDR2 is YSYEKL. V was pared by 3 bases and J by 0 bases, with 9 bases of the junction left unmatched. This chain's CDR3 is CASSHGLAGLSSYNEQFF. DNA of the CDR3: TGCGCCAGCAGCCACGGGCTAGCGGGATTGAGCTCCTACAATGAGCAGTTCTTC.

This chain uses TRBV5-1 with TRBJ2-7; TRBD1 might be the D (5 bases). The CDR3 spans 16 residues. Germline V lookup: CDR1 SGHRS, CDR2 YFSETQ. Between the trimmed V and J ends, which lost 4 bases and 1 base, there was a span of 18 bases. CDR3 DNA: TGCGCCAGCAGCCCAAGACAGTCCTCAGGGTCCTACGAGCAGTACTTC. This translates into CASSPRQSSGSYEQYF. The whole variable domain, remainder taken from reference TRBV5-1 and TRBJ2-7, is KAGVTQTPRYLIKTRGQQVTLSCSPISGHRSVSWYQQTPGQGLQFLFEYFSETQRNKGNFPGRFSGRQFSNSRSEMNVSTLELGDSALYLCASSPRQSSGSYEQYFGPGTRLTVT.

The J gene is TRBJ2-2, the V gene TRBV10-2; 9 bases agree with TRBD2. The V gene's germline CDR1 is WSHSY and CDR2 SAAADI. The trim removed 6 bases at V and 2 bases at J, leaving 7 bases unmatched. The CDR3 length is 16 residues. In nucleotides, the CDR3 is TGCGCCAGCAGGTTAGCGGGAGTCTCTAACACCGGGGAGCTGTTTTTT. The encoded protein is CASRLAGVSNTGELFF.

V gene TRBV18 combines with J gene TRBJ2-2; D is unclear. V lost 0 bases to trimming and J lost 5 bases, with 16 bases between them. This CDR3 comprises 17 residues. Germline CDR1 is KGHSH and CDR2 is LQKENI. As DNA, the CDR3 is TGTGCCAGCTCACCACCGGCTGGGCCGGTGATAACCGGGGAGCTGTTTTTT. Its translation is CASSPPAGPVITGELFF.

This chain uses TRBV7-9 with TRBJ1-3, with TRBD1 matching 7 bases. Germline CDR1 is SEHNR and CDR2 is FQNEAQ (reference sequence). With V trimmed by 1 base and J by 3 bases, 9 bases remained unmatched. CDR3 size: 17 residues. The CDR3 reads CASSLEGAGGFGNTIYF. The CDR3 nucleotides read TGTGCCAGCAGCTTAGAAGGTGCAGGGGGATTTGGAAACACCATATATTTT.

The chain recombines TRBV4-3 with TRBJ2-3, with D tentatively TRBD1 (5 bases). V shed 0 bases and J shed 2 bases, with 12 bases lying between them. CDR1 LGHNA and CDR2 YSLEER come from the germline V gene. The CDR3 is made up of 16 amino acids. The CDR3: CASSQDRKGATDTQYF. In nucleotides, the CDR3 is TGCGCCAGCAGCCAAGATCGTAAAGGGGCCACAGATACGCAGTATTTT.

The CDR3 DNA reads as TGTGCCTGGAGTCAGTACGTTGCGGGATCAGGGCCCGATACGCAGTATTTT. Protein product: CAWSQYVAGSGPDTQYF. The J gene is TRBJ2-3, the V gene TRBV30, with D tentatively TRBD2 (6 bases). The germline CDR1 and CDR2 sequences are GTSNPN and SVGIG (reference sequence). The CDR3 runs to 17 residues. V dropped 2 bases and J dropped 6 bases, with 24 bases sitting between them.

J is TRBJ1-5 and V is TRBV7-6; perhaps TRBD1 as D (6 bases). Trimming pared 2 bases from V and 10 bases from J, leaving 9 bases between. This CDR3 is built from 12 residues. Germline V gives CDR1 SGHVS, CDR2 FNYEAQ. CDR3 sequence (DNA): TGTGCCAGCAGCTTAATGGACAGTCCCCAGCATTTT. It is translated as CASSLMDSPQHF.

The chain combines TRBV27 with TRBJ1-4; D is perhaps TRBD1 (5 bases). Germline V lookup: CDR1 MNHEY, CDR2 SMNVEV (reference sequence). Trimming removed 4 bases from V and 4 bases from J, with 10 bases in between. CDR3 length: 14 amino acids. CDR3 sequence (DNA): TGTGCCAGCAGTTCCACAGGAGTTAATGAAAAACTGTTTTTT. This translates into CASSSTGVNEKLFF.